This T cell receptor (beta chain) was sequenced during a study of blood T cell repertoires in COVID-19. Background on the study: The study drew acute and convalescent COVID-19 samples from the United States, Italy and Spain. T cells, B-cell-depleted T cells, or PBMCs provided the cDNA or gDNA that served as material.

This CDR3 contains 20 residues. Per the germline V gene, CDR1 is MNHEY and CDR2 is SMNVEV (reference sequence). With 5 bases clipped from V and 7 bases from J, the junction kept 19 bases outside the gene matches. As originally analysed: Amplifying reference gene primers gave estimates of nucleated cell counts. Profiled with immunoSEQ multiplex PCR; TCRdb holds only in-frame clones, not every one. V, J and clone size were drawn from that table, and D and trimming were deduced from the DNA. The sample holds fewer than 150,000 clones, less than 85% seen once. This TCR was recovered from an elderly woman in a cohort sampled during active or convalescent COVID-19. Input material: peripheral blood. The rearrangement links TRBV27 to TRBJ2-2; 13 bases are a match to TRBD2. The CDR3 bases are TGTGCCAGCAGTCCTCGCGAACCTTACCGGACTAGCGGGGGTCGCGGGGAGCTGTTTTTT. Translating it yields CASSPREPYRTSGGRGELFF.